This TCR beta chain comes out of a study of technical replicates of blood from a few donors. This CDR3 is built from 13 residues. Looked up from germline, CDR1 is ENHRY and CDR2 is SYGVKD. V was pared by 3 bases and J by 4 bases, with 9 bases between. TCRdb keeps only in-frame clones here, not all; method: immunoSEQ multiplex PCR. The sample consists of tens of thousands of clones, more than 75% of them appearing once. V gene TRBV10-3 combines with J gene TRBJ1-2, with D possibly being TRBD1 (6 bases). The sequence derives from a human donor in good health. Some clones in this sample may be carry-over from other donors' samples. The sample was PBMCs. CDR3 sequence: CAISEQGSYGYTF. As DNA, the CDR3 is TGTGCCATCAGTGAACAGGGTTCCTATGGCTACACCTTC.